These 16 T cell receptor beta chains share one sample of origin, sequenced in a study of shared clonotypes between healthy human individuals. Positive CCR7 selection of CD45RO-negative cells yielded the naive CD8 cells, and terminally differentiated effector memory CD45RA+ cells were excluded. This table comes from immunoSEQ multiplex PCR, and its TCRdb copy is limited to in-frame clones, with some not included. The data hold over 800,000 clones, with 92% observed a single time. Sequencing input: naive CD8+ T cells sorted from blood. The receptors come from a man aged 25 to 40 in good health.

The chain joins TRBV27 to TRBJ2-7; D is undetermined. V gave up 0 bases and J gave up 5 bases, with 8 bases separating them. This CDR3 has 13 amino acids. The V gene's germline CDR1 is MNHEY and CDR2 SMNVEV (reference sequence). CDR3 nucleotide sequence: TGTGCCAGCAGTTTATCGTTCGTGGACGAGCAGTACTTC. Its translation: CASSLSFVDEQYF.

J is TRBJ2-5 and V is TRBV5-4, with 14 bases that match TRBD2. CDR1 and CDR2 from the germline V gene are SGHNT and YYREEE (reference sequence). Losses at the gene ends were 3 bases for V and 5 bases for J; bases not matched to a gene: 9. This CDR3 has 17 residues. CDR3 in amino acids: CASSSRPGLAGAETQYF. The CDR3 DNA sequence: TGTGCCAGCAGCTCCCGACCGGGACTAGCGGGAGCGGAGACCCAGTACTTC.

This chain uses TRBV27 with TRBJ2-7, with TRBD2 matching over 10 bases. Germline loops: CDR1 MNHEY, CDR2 SMNVEV (reference sequence). The CDR3 contains 14 residues. The V and J ends lost 6 bases and 2 bases, in that order; junction bases with no gene match: 4. CDR3 DNA: TGTGCCAGCAGAATAGCGGGAGGAACCTACGAGCAGTACTTC. Amino acids: CASRIAGGTYEQYF.

This rearrangement joins TRBV9 to TRBJ2-7, with 8 bases fitting TRBD1. V shed 3 bases, J shed 4 bases, and the junction held 6 bases outside the gene matches. The CDR3 totals 14 residues. Germline V lookup: CDR1 SGDLS, CDR2 YYNGEE. CDR3 region: CASSGRQGRYEQYF. CDR3 nucleotide sequence: TGTGCCAGCAGCGGAAGACAGGGGAGGTACGAGCAGTACTTC. The full variable domain, completed using reference TRBV9 and TRBJ2-7, is DSGVTQTPKHLITATGQRVTLRCSPRSGDLSVYWYQQSLDQGLQFLIQYYNGEERAKGNILERFSAQQFPDLHSELNLSSLELGDSALYFCASSGRQGRYEQYFGPGTRLTVT.

The chain recombines TRBV5-8 with TRBJ2-4, with TRBD2 as a possible D gene (6 bases). Trimming took off 0 bases at V and 9 bases at J, with 19 bases between the two ends. Per the germline V gene, CDR1 is SGHTS and CDR2 is YDEGEE. The CDR3 sequence is 16 residues long. DNA of the CDR3: TGTGCCAGCAGCTTGGAGGCCTTCGGGACTGGGGGCATTCAGTACTTC. Residues: CASSLEAFGTGGIQYF.

The V and J genes are TRBV19 and TRBJ1-5; no clear D gene. The CDR3 totals 17 residues. CDR1 and CDR2 (germline): LNHDA, SQIVND (reference sequence). V was shortened by 5 bases and J by 0 bases, with 17 bases between the two germline ends. CDR3 coding DNA: TGTGCCAGTAGTGGACCTCGCGGGAGTTATAGCAATCAGCCCCAGCATTTT. This gives the protein CASSGPRGSYSNQPQHF.

The rearrangement uses TRBV10-3 and TRBJ2-7; D is unclear. Germline V gene sequence: CDR1 ENHRY, CDR2 SYGVKD. Trimming left V 2 bases short and J 4 bases short, with 6 bases between. The CDR3 is 12 residues long. The CDR3 DNA reads TGTGCCATCAGTGAGGGGTCTTACGAGCAGTACTTC. This codes for CAISEGSYEQYF.

The J gene is TRBJ2-1, the V gene TRBV4-1; no definite D call. Germline CDR1 MGHRA, CDR2 YSYEKL. The CDR3 spans 17 residues. V lost 0 bases to trimming and J lost 5 bases, with 17 bases between them. The CDR3 bases are TGCGCCAGCAGCCAAGATATCCCAGGCAGGTTTAACAATGAGCAGTTCTTC. This sequence encodes CASSQDIPGRFNNEQFF.

The chain combines TRBV19 with TRBJ2-1; D is ambiguous. Germline assignment: CDR1 LNHDA and CDR2 SQIVND (reference sequence). The CDR3 runs 16 residues. V gave up 2 bases and J gave up 0 bases, with 11 bases separating them. In DNA form, the CDR3 reads TGTGCCAGTAGTATACTGGCAACGAGCTCCTACAATGAGCAGTTCTTC. It yields the protein CASSILATSSYNEQFF.

The chain uses TRBV5-5 and TRBJ2-7; no reliable D call. Germline CDR1 is SGHKS and CDR2 is YYEKEE (reference sequence). This CDR3 comprises 19 residues. Deletions cut 4 bases from V and 4 bases from J, with 30 bases between. The CDR3 protein is CASSQKGTVSTRPPYEQYF. CDR3 sequence (DNA): TGTGCCAGCAGCCAGAAAGGTACAGTATCGACCAGGCCCCCTTACGAGCAGTACTTC.

As for this clone: Other nucleotide sequences from this sample produce the same CDR3. The CDR3 coding sequence is TGTGCCAGCAGCCCCGGCTACAATGAGCAGTTCTTC. Amino acids: CASSPGYNEQFF. The J gene is TRBJ2-1, the V gene TRBV9; D not certain. The CDR3 is 12 residues long. Germline-derived CDR1 and CDR2 are SGDLS and YYNGEE. Trimming stripped 4 bases from V and 3 bases from J, with 5 bases between.

The chain combines TRBV7-3 with TRBJ2-6, with 8 bases aligning to TRBD1. V dropped 5 bases and J dropped 1; count of bases not matched to a gene: 4. The CDR3 consists of 16 residues. Germline V gene data show CDR1 as SGHTA and CDR2 as FQGTGA. CDR3 nucleotide sequence: TGTGCCAGCAGCCCGGACAGGGTTTCTGGGGCCAACGTCCTGACTTTC. It translates to CASSPDRVSGANVLTF.

The V gene is TRBV7-9, the J gene TRBJ2-7, with a possible D match to TRBD1 (6 bases). The CDR3 runs 13 residues. CDR1 is SEHNR and CDR2 is FQNEAQ in the germline V gene (reference sequence). Trimming took off 5 bases at V and 3 bases at J, with 11 bases between the two ends. CDR3 bases: TGTGCCAGCAGCCCCAAGGACAGCTACGAGCAGTACTTC. The encoded protein is CASSPKDSYEQYF.

Here the CDR3 DNA reads TGTGCCAGCAGTTTAGCGGACAGGGTCAATGAGCAGTTCTTC. This translates into CASSLADRVNEQFF. The V gene is TRBV28, the J gene TRBJ2-1; TRBD1 agrees at 8 bases. After removal of 2 bases from V and 6 bases from J, the junction contained 3 bases not matched to a gene. This CDR3 is 14 amino acids long. Germline V CDR1 and CDR2: MDHEN, SYDVKM.

This chain links TRBV27 with TRBJ2-1; D is possibly TRBD1 (6 bases). V gave up 6 bases and J gave up 10 bases, with 13 bases separating them. The CDR3 is 12 amino acids. From germline, CDR1 is MNHEY and CDR2 SMNVEV (reference sequence). The DNA of the CDR3 is TGTGCCAGCAGGCGACCGGGACAAGAGCAGTTCTTC. As protein: CASRRPGQEQFF.

The chain employs TRBV10-3 and TRBJ2-7; 9 bases are shared with TRBD1. Unmatched junction bases numbered 11, after V lost 0 bases and J lost 2 bases. Germline CDR1 ENHRY, CDR2 SYGVKD. This CDR3 has 18 amino acids. CDR3 sequence reads: CAISESLFSGTGTYEQYF. Written as DNA, the CDR3 is TGTGCCATCAGTGAGTCGTTGTTTTCAGGGACAGGGACCTACGAGCAGTACTTC.